The 8 T cell receptor beta chains below all came from one sample that was sequenced in a study of T-cell reconstitution after alpha-beta-depleted transplantation in children. The authors prepared the TCRbeta library with unique molecular identifiers. Using its own MiXCR run on the PCR reads, TCRdb lists one record per CDR3 protein. Among approximately 210,000 distinct CDR3 sequences listed, about 15% were seen once. This sample comprised PBMCs from the stem cell graft donor, obtained from the stem cell graft. The source of these receptors is a human donor who donated a stem cell graft to a child with acute lymphoblastic leukemia.

This clonotype has ten or more counts. The chain has TRBV7-9 and TRBJ2-5; D possibly corresponds to TRBD2 (6 bases). The CDR3 consists of 15 residues. Germline CDR1 reads SEHNR; CDR2 reads FQNEAQ (reference sequence). V dropped 0 bases and J dropped 4 bases, with 12 bases sitting between them. Here the CDR3 reads CASSLARREGETQYF. CDR3 DNA: TGTGCCAGCAGCTTAGCGCGGCGGGAAGGAGAGACCCAGTACTTC.

This clonotype was seen repeatedly, ten times or more. The chain is built from TRBV5-1 and TRBJ1-3; D ambiguous. The CDR3 sequence is 13 residues long. V was clipped by 7 bases and J by 0 bases, with 8 bases between them. Germline CDR1 is SGHRS and CDR2 is YFSETQ. Here the CDR3 DNA reads TGCGCCAGCTGGGGTGACTCTGGAAACACCATATATTTT. This codes for CASWGDSGNTIYF.

This clonotype was seen at least ten times. This chain links TRBV10-3 with TRBJ2-1, with 8 bases lining up with TRBD2. Germline-derived CDR1 and CDR2 are ENHRY and SYGVKD. V lost 4 bases, J lost 9 bases, and 8 bases stayed unmatched. The CDR3 is 14 amino acids. CDR3 bases: TGTGCCATCAGTGTTACCGGGAGGGCCGTTGAGCAGTTCTTC. Its translation is CAISVTGRAVEQFF.

In its sample, this clonotype was seen many times. The rearrangement links TRBV20-1 to TRBJ1-1; D is unresolved. V lost 5 bases and J lost 2, with 9 bases in between. This CDR3 has 12 amino acids. Germline CDR1 and CDR2: DFQATT and SNEGSKA (reference sequence). The CDR3 region has the DNA TGCAGTGCTCGTGGCGCCAACACTGAAGCTTTCTTT. Translating gives CSARGANTEAFF.

This clonotype showed up just a few times. This sequence joins TRBV28 and TRBJ2-4; 9 positions match TRBD1. Germline lookup yields CDR1 MDHEN and CDR2 SYDVKM. The CDR3 is made up of 16 amino acids. V dropped 6 bases and J dropped 5; count of bases not matched to a gene: 11. The CDR3 spells CASSSHGGQGQNIQYF. In DNA form, the CDR3 reads TGTGCCAGCAGCTCCCATGGGGGACAGGGTCAAAACATTCAGTACTTC. Combining the CDR3 with reference TRBV28 and TRBJ2-4 gives the whole variable domain DVKVTQSSRYLVKRTGEKVFLECVQDMDHENMFWYRQDPGLGLRLIYFSYDVKMKEKGDIPEGYSVSREKKERFSLILESASTNQTSMYLCASSSHGGQGQNIQYFGAGTRLSVL.

This clonotype occurred a few times. This chain connects TRBV9 to TRBJ2-7; 10 nucleotides match TRBD2. The length of the CDR3 is 15 residues. Germline V gene sequence: CDR1 SGDLS, CDR2 YYNGEE. V dropped 3 bases and J dropped 4; count of bases not matched to a gene: 7. For the CDR3, the DNA is TGTGCCAGCAGCGCACAGTCGGGACTAGCGTACGAGCAGTACTTC. It specifies CASSAQSGLAYEQYF.

This clonotype appeared a few times. The CDR3 reads CASYRDRVIPGANVLTF. The CDR3 region has the DNA TGTGCCAGCTACCGAGACAGGGTAATTCCTGGGGCCAACGTCCTGACTTTC. The chain uses TRBV27 and TRBJ2-6, with TRBD1 matching 7 bases. This CDR3 region has 17 residues. Germline V gives CDR1 MNHEY, CDR2 SMNVEV (reference sequence). V lost 8 bases to trimming and J lost 2 bases; unmatched junction nucleotides: 12.

This clonotype was detected many times. The chain links TRBV11-3 to TRBJ2-3; D is uncertain. The CDR3 has 17 residues. Germline assignment: CDR1 SGHNT and CDR2 YENEEA. V was cut by 1 base and J by 0 bases, with 14 bases left in between. CDR3 in DNA: TGTGCCAGCAGCTTAGGAAGGTCTTCGTTTAGCACAGATACGCAGTATTTT. It yields the protein CASSLGRSSFSTDTQYF. Supplemented by reference TRBV11-3 and TRBJ2-3, the full variable domain reads EAGVVQSPRYKIIEKKQPVAFWCNPISGHNTLYWYLQNLGQGPELLIRYENEEAVDDSQLPKDRFSAERLKGVDSTLKIQPAELGDSAVYLCASSLGRSSFSTDTQYFGPGTRLTVL.